The 30 T cell receptor beta chains reported below all come from one sample, sequenced in a study of T-cell memory formation after mild COVID-19. One entry per CDR3 protein results from TCRdb running MiXCR on the 5' RACE reads. The sample includes roughly 450,000 distinct CDR3 sequences, about 20% of them seen just once. The sequenced material came from PBMCs or a T cell subset sorted from them (not recorded which). These receptor sequences come from a man aged 18 to 30 who had mild COVID-19 (a few samples of this study predate the infection). Cell type and time point are not known.

This clonotype was seen only a few times. The genes are TRBV2 and TRBJ1-4, with 8 bases identical to TRBD1. The J segment lost 8 bases and the V segment lost 6 bases, leaving 8 bases of the junction unmatched. Germline V gene sequence: CDR1 SNHLY, CDR2 FYNNEI. The CDR3 has 14 amino acids. CDR3 loop: CASSIGQGREKLFF. The CDR3, as DNA: TGTGCCAGCAGCATTGGACAGGGACGCGAAAAACTGTTTTTT.

The rearrangement uses TRBV6-6 and TRBJ2-5; 10 bases are shared with TRBD1. Germline V gene sequence: CDR1 MNHNY, CDR2 SVGAGI (reference sequence). The CDR3 covers 18 residues. J lost 1 base, V lost 2 bases, and 10 bases had no gene match. The CDR3 loop is CASSYLRGQGTLQETQYF. For the CDR3, the DNA is TGTGCCAGCAGTTACCTCAGGGGACAGGGGACCCTCCAAGAGACCCAGTACTTC.

The chain employs TRBV11-2 and TRBJ2-1, with 8 nucleotides matching TRBD2. Germline trimming cut 11 bases from V and 8 bases from J; bases unmatched to any gene: 17. The CDR3 is 15 residues long. The V gene's germline CDR1 is SGHAT and CDR2 FQNNGV. The CDR3 spells CAHPTGGVRGDEQFF. The DNA for the CDR3 is TGTGCCCACCCCACCGGGGGGGTTAGGGGGGATGAGCAGTTCTTC. Combining the CDR3 with reference TRBV11-2 and TRBJ2-1 gives the whole variable domain EAGVAQSPRYKIIEKRQSVAFWCNPISGHATLYWYQQILGQGPKLLIQFQNNGVVDDSQLPKDRFSAERLKGVDSTLKIQPAKLEDSAVYLCAHPTGGVRGDEQFFGPGTRLTVL.

The gene calls are TRBV19 and TRBJ2-1; 11 bases line up with TRBD2. Looked up from germline, CDR1 is LNHDA and CDR2 is SQIVND (reference sequence). V shed 6 bases, J shed 7 bases, and the junction held 5 bases outside the gene matches. CDR3 size: 14 residues. Here the CDR3 reads CASRRLAGKNEQFF. The CDR3 region has the DNA TGTGCCAGTAGGAGACTAGCGGGGAAGAATGAGCAGTTCTTC.

The sample holds one count of this clonotype. V and J are TRBV12-3 or TRBV12-4 and TRBJ2-5; tentative D call: TRBD1 (7 bases). The CDR3 length is 16 residues. The V end lost 5 bases, the J end lost 5 bases, and 21 bases lay between the germline ends. The chain's CDR3 is CASSQRGRQGGETQYF. The DNA of the CDR3 is TGTGCCAGCAGTCAAAGGGGACGACAGGGAGGTGAGACCCAGTACTTC.

J is TRBJ2-5 and V is TRBV7-9, with TRBD2 identical over 14 bases. The V gene's germline CDR1 is SEHNR and CDR2 FQNEAQ (reference sequence). The CDR3 is made up of 16 amino acids. The junction had 7 bases not matched to a gene; V was cut back by 5 bases and J by 5 bases. CDR3 DNA sequence: TGTGCCAGCAGCCATGGACTAGCGGGGGGCCAGGAGACCCAGTACTTC. Protein product: CASSHGLAGGQETQYF.

This rearrangement joins TRBV2 to TRBJ1-1; no firm D call. V gave up 6 bases and J gave up 0 bases, with 11 bases separating them. The germline CDR1 and CDR2 sequences are SNHLY and FYNNEI. The CDR3 extends over 14 amino acids. The chain's CDR3 is CASRGDGLNTEAFF. The CDR3 nucleotides read TGTGCCAGCAGGGGAGACGGGTTGAACACTGAAGCTTTCTTT. Supplemented by reference TRBV2 and TRBJ1-1, the full variable domain reads EPEVTQTPSHQVTQMGQEVILRCVPISNHLYFYWYRQILGQKVEFLVSFYNNEISEKSEIFDDQFSVERPDGSNFTLKIRSTKLEDSAMYFCASRGDGLNTEAFFGQGTRLTVV.

This rearrangement joins TRBV4-3 to TRBJ2-5; D possibly uses TRBD1 or TRBD2 (6 bases each). V was pared by 0 bases and J by 5 bases, with 16 bases between. The CDR3 consists of 16 residues. Germline-derived CDR1 and CDR2 are LGHNA and YSLEER. The CDR3 protein is CASSQEKLRGEETQYF. Here the CDR3 DNA reads TGCGCCAGCAGCCAAGAAAAGTTGAGGGGGGAGGAGACCCAGTACTTC.

This clonotype turned up a few times. The rearrangement links TRBV29-1 to TRBJ1-5; 10 bases are a match to TRBD1. Unmatched junction bases numbered 2, after V lost 7 bases and J lost 5 bases. The germline V gene has CDR1 SQVTM and CDR2 ANQGSEA. The CDR3 is made up of 12 amino acids. CDR3 protein: CSAGTGDQPQHF. For the CDR3, the DNA is TGCAGCGCCGGGACAGGGGATCAGCCCCAGCATTTT.

This clonotype was detected only a few times. This chain connects TRBV14 to TRBJ1-6; TRBD1 agrees at 7 bases. This CDR3 comprises 15 residues. Trimming removed 1 base from V and 7 bases from J; junction bases left unmatched: 4. Germline CDR1 reads SGHDN; CDR2 reads FVKESK. CDR3 nucleotides: TGTGCCAGCAGCCAAGGGGCGGGACAGAATTCACCCCTCCACTTT. Its translation is CASSQGAGQNSPLHF.

This chain connects TRBV9 to TRBJ2-2, with TRBD2 matching 10 bases. Germline CDR1 and CDR2: SGDLS and YYNGEE. CDR3 length equals 17 residues. V was pared by 3 bases and J by 6 bases, with 11 bases of the junction left unmatched. CDR3 DNA: TGTGCCAGCAGCGCCTACAAGCGGGGGGGTTATGCCGGGGAGCTGTTTTTT. Its protein is CASSAYKRGGYAGELFF.

The chain recombines TRBV7-9 with TRBJ2-3; D remains ambiguous. CDR3 length equals 16 residues. Germline assignment: CDR1 SEHNR and CDR2 FQNEAQ (reference sequence). Trimming removed 1 base at V and 1 base at J, with 12 bases between. CDR3 sequence: CASSLGFMSGTDTQYF. In DNA form, the CDR3 reads TGTGCCAGCAGCTTAGGATTCATGTCGGGCACAGATACGCAGTATTTT.

This clonotype came up a few times. The rearrangement joins TRBV29-1 to TRBJ1-1; the D is unclear. CDR1 is SQVTM, CDR2 ANQGSEA, per germline. Trimming removed 5 bases from V and 0 bases from J, with 19 bases in between. The length of the CDR3 is 16 residues. CDR3 protein: CSVKSLGSEMNTEAFF. The CDR3 DNA sequence: TGCAGCGTTAAGTCTCTCGGATCCGAGATGAACACTGAAGCTTTCTTT.

The chain employs TRBV3-1 and TRBJ1-2; D uncertain. There are 13 residues in the CDR3. Germline CDR1 LGHDT, CDR2 YNNKEL (reference sequence). V lost 0 bases, J lost 8 bases, and 10 bases lay in between. The CDR3 reads CASSQEGVPGYTF. CDR3 DNA sequence: TGTGCCAGCAGCCAAGAAGGAGTACCCGGCTACACCTTC.

V usage is TRBV9 and J usage is TRBJ2-1; D ambiguous. The CDR3 consists of 13 residues. The V and J ends lost 1 base and 4 bases respectively, with 6 bases between them. Per the germline V gene, CDR1 is SGDLS and CDR2 is YYNGEE. The CDR3 is CASSVPGYNEQFF. The DNA of the CDR3 is TGTGCCAGCAGCGTACCCGGATACAATGAGCAGTTCTTC.

This clonotype was counted only a few times. The DNA of the CDR3 is TGTGCCAGCAGTTACTCGACGGGTTTTCGCCGTCAGCCCCAGCATTTT. Translated: CASSYSTGFRRQPQHF. The chain combines TRBV6-6 with TRBJ1-5; D unresolved. With 0 bases removed from V and 6 bases from J, the gap between germline ends came to 15 bases. The germline V gene encodes CDR1 MNHNY and CDR2 SVGAGI (reference sequence). This CDR3 region has 16 residues.

Only a few counts were recorded for this clonotype. The chain combines TRBV7-9 with TRBJ2-7; D is unresolved. Germline assignment: CDR1 SEHNR and CDR2 FQNEAQ (reference sequence). CDR3 size: 12 residues. V was pared by 1 base and J by 7 bases, with 8 bases between. The CDR3 is CASSLERREQYF. DNA for the CDR3: TGTGCCAGCAGCTTAGAACGGAGAGAGCAGTACTTC. Together with reference TRBV7-9 and TRBJ2-7, the CDR3 gives the full variable domain: DTGVSQNPRHKITKRGQNVTFRCDPISEHNRLYWYRQTLGQGPEFLTYFQNEAQLEKSRLLSDRFSAERPKGSFSTLEIQRTEQGDSAMYLCASSLERREQYFGPGTRLTVT.

This clonotype was recorded a few times. The chain recombines TRBV7-3 with TRBJ2-1; 8 bases align to TRBD2. V was clipped by 2 bases and J by 5 bases; unmatched bases: 8. There are 16 residues in the CDR3. In germline, CDR1 is SGHTA, CDR2 FQGTGA. CDR3 bases: TGTGCCAGCAGCTTACTGGGTAGCGGGGTGGACAATGAGCAGTTCTTC. Its protein is CASSLLGSGVDNEQFF.

In this sample, this clonotype turned up a few times. The V gene is TRBV6-7, the J gene TRBJ2-2; D perhaps matches TRBD1 (5 bases). TRBV6-7 is assigned to the ORF class and has an uncertain function. V lost 2 bases, J lost 1 base, and 8 bases lay in between. The CDR3 spans 15 residues. This chain's CDR3 is CASSYVQENTGELFF. In DNA form, the CDR3 reads TGTGCCAGCAGTTACGTACAGGAGAACACCGGGGAGCTGTTTTTT.

This chain joins TRBV7-3 and TRBJ2-3; TRBD1 agrees at 8 bases. The length of the CDR3 is 15 residues. V gave up 2 bases and J gave up 1 base; unmatched junction bases: 2. In germline, CDR1 is SGHTA, CDR2 FQGTGA. The CDR3 region is CASSLSGQGTDTQYF. CDR3 sequence (DNA): TGTGCCAGCAGCTTATCGGGACAGGGCACAGATACGCAGTATTTT.

The chain uses TRBV5-5 and TRBJ1-2, with a tentative D call TRBD1 (5 bases). The V end was cut by 2 bases, the J end by 2 bases, with 13 bases between. This CDR3 region has 15 residues. The V gene's germline CDR1 is SGHKS and CDR2 YYEKEE (reference sequence). The CDR3 reads CASSFRDSWNYGYTF. The CDR3 region has the DNA TGTGCCAGCAGCTTTAGGGACTCCTGGAACTATGGCTACACCTTC.

The sample holds one count of this clonotype. V usage is TRBV5-1 and J usage is TRBJ1-2, with 9 nucleotides matching TRBD1. From germline, CDR1 is SGHRS and CDR2 YFSETQ. The trim removed 3 bases at V and 7 bases at J, leaving 4 bases unmatched. The CDR3 totals 13 residues. The DNA for the CDR3 is TGCGCCAGCAGCTACGGGACAGGGCGTGGCTACACCTTC. Translation gives CASSYGTGRGYTF.

The DNA of the CDR3 is TGTGCCAGCAGTTACCAGGACGGTGAAGCTTTCTTT. As protein: CASSYQDGEAFF. The genes are TRBV6-2 or TRBV6-3 and TRBJ1-1, with D uncertain. Trimming removed 2 bases from V and 7 bases from J, with 8 bases in between. Germline V gene lookup returns CDR1 MNHEY and CDR2 SVGEGT. The CDR3 runs to 12 residues.

This clonotype was recorded at least ten times. V gene TRBV5-5 combines with J gene TRBJ2-4, with D tentatively TRBD1 or TRBD2 (6 bases each). The CDR3 runs 16 residues. V was cut by 2 bases and J by 0 bases, with 12 bases left in between. CDR1 is SGHKS, CDR2 YYEKEE, per germline (reference sequence). CDR3 in DNA: TGTGCCAGCAGCTTTATAGGGGGGTTAGCCAAAAACATTCAGTACTTC. Its protein product is CASSFIGGLAKNIQYF.

This clonotype was observed a few times. This chain joins TRBV11-2 and TRBJ2-7; TRBD2 is a possible D gene (5 bases). Per germline, CDR1 SGHAT and CDR2 FQNNGV. V was pared by 1 base and J by 3 bases, with 10 bases between. This CDR3 is 14 amino acids long. The CDR3 coding sequence is TGTGCCAGCAGCTTAGCGGGGTTCCACTACGAGCAGTACTTC. Amino acid sequence: CASSLAGFHYEQYF. The full variable domain, in which reference TRBV11-2 and TRBJ2-7 provide the parts outside the CDR3, is EAGVAQSPRYKIIEKRQSVAFWCNPISGHATLYWYQQILGQGPKLLIQFQNNGVVDDSQLPKDRFSAERLKGVDSTLKIQPAKLEDSAVYLCASSLAGFHYEQYFGPGTRLTVT.

This clonotype was seen a few times. V usage is TRBV5-1 and J usage is TRBJ2-5, with 7 bases aligning to TRBD2. Germline lookup yields CDR1 SGHRS and CDR2 YFSETQ. CDR3 length: 15 residues. The ends lost 4 bases at V and 2 bases at J; junction bases unmatched: 8. CDR3 sequence (DNA): TGCGCCAGCAGCACCGCTCCGGGAGGTCAAGAGACCCAGTACTTC. Encoded protein: CASSTAPGGQETQYF.

This clonotype was seen more than once but under ten times. The chain recombines TRBV3-1 with TRBJ2-5; D not resolved. Germline CDR1 and CDR2: LGHDT and YNNKEL (reference sequence). CDR3 length equals 15 residues. V shed 4 bases and J shed 3 bases, with 15 bases lying between them. The DNA of the CDR3 is TGTGCCAGCAGCCCCCGGTCTGGCAGGAAAGAGACCCAGTACTTC. Amino acids: CASSPRSGRKETQYF.

The chain combines TRBV18 with TRBJ2-7; D possibly corresponds to TRBD1 (6 bases). V dropped 5 bases and J dropped 4 bases, with 15 bases sitting between them. Germline V CDR1 and CDR2: KGHSH, LQKENI. There are 14 residues in the CDR3. CDR3 coding DNA: TGTGCCAGCTCAAAGACTACAGGGAAATACGAGCAGTACGTC. It codes for CASSKTTGKYEQYV.

V gene TRBV2 combines with J gene TRBJ2-1; TRBD1 might be the D (6 bases). The CDR3 is made up of 14 amino acids. The germline gives CDR1 SNHLY, CDR2 FYNNEI. The V end was cut by 3 bases, the J end by 6 bases, with 12 bases between. DNA of the CDR3: TGTGCCAGCAGTGATACCAGGGGCCCCAATGAGCAGTTCTTC. Amino acids: CASSDTRGPNEQFF.

This clonotype was recorded a few times. The chain combines TRBV12-3 or TRBV12-4 with TRBJ1-1, with TRBD1 matching over 9 bases. The CDR3 totals 15 residues. J was trimmed by 3 bases and V by 6 bases; bases with no gene match: 8. CDR3 bases: TGTGCCAGCAGCGACGACAGGGGGGGCTACACTGAAGCTTTCTTT. Translating gives CASSDDRGGYTEAFF.